Here is one T cell receptor beta chain with its context. This specimen belongs to a study of blood T cell repertoires in COVID-19. Study context: Sources were T cells, B-cell-depleted T cells, or PBMCs; the material itself was cDNA or gDNA.

As processed by the authors: Cell counts per sample came from amplifying reference gene primers. The table came from immunoSEQ multiplex PCR; TCRdb's copy has only in-frame clones and leaves some out. V and J calls and clone size are those listed in that table; D and trimming were worked out from the DNA. The sample lists 300,000 to 400,000 clones, about 89% seen once, with around 6% in the top ten. Looked up from germline, CDR1 is SEHNR and CDR2 is FQNEAQ (reference sequence). The V end lost 1 base, the J end lost 6 bases, and 6 bases lay between the germline ends. The CDR3 has 12 amino acids. Followed longitudinally, the Seattle patients had been enrolled during active infection.

Input material: peripheral blood. This clonotype was sampled from a woman aged 45-60 years with COVID-19, enrolled during active disease. The chain combines TRBV7-9 with TRBJ1-1; D is undetermined. CDR3 bases: TGTGCCAGCAGCTTAGTTGAGGCTGAAGCTTTCTTT. The encoded protein is CASSLVEAEAFF.